This T cell receptor beta chain was captured in a study of T cell responses to AZD1222 COVID-19 vaccine. The study's findings and limits: Samples come after the peak T cell response, not at day 14. Unmutated variant regions are reportedly targeted by nearly half of spike-specific TCRs. Baseline antibody screening turned up just a handful of seropositive AZD1222 recipients. Across the whole spike, CD4 TCRs peaked at regions 160-218 and 743-854.

As concerns this clone: Its antigen is still unknown.

Here immunoSEQ multiplex PCR was the method, and the copy in TCRdb shows in-frame clones only, minus some. The data show 140,000 or so clones, 92% seen once. The ends lost 4 bases at V and 6 bases at J; junction bases unmatched: 9. The germline V gene has CDR1 MDHEN and CDR2 SYDVKM. The CDR3 loop spans 15 amino acids. This chain uses TRBV28 with TRBJ2-5; 9 bases are a match to TRBD1. The origin of this receptor is an adult who received the AZD1222 COVID-19 vaccine. The sample was peripheral blood, taken 28 days after the second AZD1222 dose. CDR3 bases: TGTGCCAGCAGTTCACCGGGACAGGGTTGGAAGACCCAGTACTTC. Translated: CASSSPGQGWKTQYF.